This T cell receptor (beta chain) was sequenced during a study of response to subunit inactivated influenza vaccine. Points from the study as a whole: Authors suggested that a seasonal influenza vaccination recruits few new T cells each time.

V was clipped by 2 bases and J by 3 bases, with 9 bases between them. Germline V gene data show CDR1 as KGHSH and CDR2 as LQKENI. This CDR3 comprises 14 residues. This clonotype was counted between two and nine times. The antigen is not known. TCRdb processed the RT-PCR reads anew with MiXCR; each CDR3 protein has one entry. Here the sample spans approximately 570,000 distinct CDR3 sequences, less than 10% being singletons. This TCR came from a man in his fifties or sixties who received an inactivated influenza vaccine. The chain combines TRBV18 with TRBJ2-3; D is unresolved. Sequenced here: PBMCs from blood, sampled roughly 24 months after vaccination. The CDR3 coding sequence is TGTGCCAGCTCACCAATATTCGTGACAGATACGCAGTATTTT. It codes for CASSPIFVTDTQYF.